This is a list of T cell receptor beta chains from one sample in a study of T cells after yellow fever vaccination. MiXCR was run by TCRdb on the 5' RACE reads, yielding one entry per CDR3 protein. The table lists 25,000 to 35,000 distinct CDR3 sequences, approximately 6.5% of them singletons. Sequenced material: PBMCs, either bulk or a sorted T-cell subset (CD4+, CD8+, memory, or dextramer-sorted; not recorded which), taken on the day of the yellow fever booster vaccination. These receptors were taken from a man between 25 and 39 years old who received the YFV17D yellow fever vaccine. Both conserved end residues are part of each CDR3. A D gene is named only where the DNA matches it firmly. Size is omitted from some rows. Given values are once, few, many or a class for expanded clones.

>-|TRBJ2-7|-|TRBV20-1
TGCAGTGCTAGATCGAATCAGCGGTACGAGCAGTACTTC
CSARSNQRYEQYF
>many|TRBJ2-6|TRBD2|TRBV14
TGTGCCAGCAGCCAAGTGGAACTAGCGGGTTACGGGGCCAACGTCCTGACTTTC
CASSQVELAGYGANVLTF
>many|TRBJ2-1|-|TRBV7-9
TGTGCCAGCAGCCTCGGGCAAACCCTATACAATGAGCAGTTCTTC
CASSLGQTLYNEQFF
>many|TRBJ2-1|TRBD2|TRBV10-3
TGTGCCATCAGTGAGTCGGGGACTAGCGGTCCCCCAGGAAATGAGCAGTTCTTC
CAISESGTSGPPGNEQFF
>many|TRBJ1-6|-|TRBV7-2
TGTGCCAGCAGCTTGGGGGCCTATAATTCACCCCTCCACTTT
CASSLGAYNSPLHF
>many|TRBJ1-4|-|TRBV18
TGTGCCAGCTCACCGGTCGGTAATGAAAAACTGTTTTTT
CASSPVGNEKLFF
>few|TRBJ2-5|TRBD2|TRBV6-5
TGTGCCAGCAGCCCTCGAACGGGTAGCGGGAGGGCCGGGGAGACCCAGTACTTC
CASSPRTGSGRAGETQYF
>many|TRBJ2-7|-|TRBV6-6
TGTGCCAGCACTCAGGGGTATAAGAACGAGCAGTACTTC
CASTQGYKNEQYF
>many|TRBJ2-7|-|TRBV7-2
TGTGCCAGCAGCTTTGGTTTAGCGTGGTCCTCCTACGAGCAGTACTTC
CASSFGLAWSSYEQYF
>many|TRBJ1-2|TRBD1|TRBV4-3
TGCGCCAGCAGCCAGGACAGGGCCTTCTATGGCTACACCTTC
CASSQDRAFYGYTF
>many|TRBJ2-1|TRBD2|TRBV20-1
TGCAGTGCTGGACCACTTAGCGGGACTCCGTTCTTC
CSAGPLSGTPFF
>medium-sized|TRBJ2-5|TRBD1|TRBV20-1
TGCAGTGCTAGAGAAGGGACAGGGGAGCAAGAGACCCAGTACTTC
CSAREGTGEQETQYF
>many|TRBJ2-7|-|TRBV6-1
TGTGCCAGCAGTGAACAGGGGACGTCCTACGAGCAGTACTTC
CASSEQGTSYEQYF
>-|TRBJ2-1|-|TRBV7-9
TGTGCCAGCAGCTTAGATGGGACGTTGGGGGACAATGAGCAGTTCTTC
CASSLDGTLGDNEQFF